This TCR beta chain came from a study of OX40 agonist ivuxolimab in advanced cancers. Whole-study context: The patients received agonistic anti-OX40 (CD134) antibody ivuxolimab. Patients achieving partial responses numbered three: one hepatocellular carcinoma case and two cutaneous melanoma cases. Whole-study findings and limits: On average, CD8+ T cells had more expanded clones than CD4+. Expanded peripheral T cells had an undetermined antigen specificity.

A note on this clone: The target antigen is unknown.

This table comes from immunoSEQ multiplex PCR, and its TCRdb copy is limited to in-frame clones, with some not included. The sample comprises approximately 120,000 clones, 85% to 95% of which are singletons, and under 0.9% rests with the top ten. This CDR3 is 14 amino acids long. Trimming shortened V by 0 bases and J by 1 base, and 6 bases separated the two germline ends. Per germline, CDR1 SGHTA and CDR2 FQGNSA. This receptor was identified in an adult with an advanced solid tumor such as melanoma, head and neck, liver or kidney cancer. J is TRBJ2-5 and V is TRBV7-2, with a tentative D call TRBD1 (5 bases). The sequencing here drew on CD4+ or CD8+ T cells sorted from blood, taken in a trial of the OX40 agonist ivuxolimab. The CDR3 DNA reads TGTGCCAGCAGCTTAGCCAGGGCCCAAGAGACCCAGTACTTC. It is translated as CASSLARAQETQYF.